Included here is one T cell receptor beta chain sequence, with context. Participants had their cohort set by participant-reported clinical history. In the original workflow: By means of reference gene primer amplification, nucleated cell counts were estimated. The assay was immunoSEQ multiplex PCR, and TCRdb's table has in-frame clones only and misses some. V and J calls and clone size are those listed in that table; D and trimming were worked out from the DNA. The sample lists about 330,000 clones, around 87% occurring once. V lost 0 bases and J lost 4; bases outside the gene matches: 3. Germline CDR1 is SGHDT and CDR2 is YYEEEE. The CDR3 is 14 amino acids. This entry belongs to a study of blood T cell repertoires in COVID-19. Study overall: COVID-19 samples, acute and convalescent, were from the United States, Italy and Spain. From T cells, B-cell-depleted T cells, or PBMCs came the material, which was cDNA or gDNA.

The clonotype was recovered from a woman aged 30 to 39 who had recovered from COVID-19. V usage is TRBV5-6 and J usage is TRBJ1-2, with 7 bases aligning to TRBD1. Source material: PBMCs or T cells enriched from blood (not recorded which). CDR3 sequence: CASSLGQGIYGYTF. CDR3 in DNA: TGTGCCAGCAGCTTGGGACAGGGAATCTATGGCTACACCTTC.